The sequence of this T cell receptor beta chain was determined in a study of blood T cell repertoires in COVID-19. CDR1 is SGHRS and CDR2 is YFSETQ in the germline V gene. V lost 4 bases and J lost 5; bases outside the gene matches: 5. CDR3 length equals 14 residues. TCRdb's table, derived via immunoSEQ multiplex PCR, lists solely in-frame clones and lacks some. The sample shows roughly 340,000 clones, around 89% of them seen only once. The chain employs TRBV5-1 and TRBJ1-2; TRBD1 matches 10 bases. The source is a man younger than 35 who had recovered from COVID-19. Sequencing was performed on PBMCs or T cells enriched from blood (not recorded which). In nucleotides, the CDR3 is TGCGCCAGCAGCCCGGACAGGGGGGTATATGGCTACACCTTC. Translation: CASSPDRGVYGYTF.